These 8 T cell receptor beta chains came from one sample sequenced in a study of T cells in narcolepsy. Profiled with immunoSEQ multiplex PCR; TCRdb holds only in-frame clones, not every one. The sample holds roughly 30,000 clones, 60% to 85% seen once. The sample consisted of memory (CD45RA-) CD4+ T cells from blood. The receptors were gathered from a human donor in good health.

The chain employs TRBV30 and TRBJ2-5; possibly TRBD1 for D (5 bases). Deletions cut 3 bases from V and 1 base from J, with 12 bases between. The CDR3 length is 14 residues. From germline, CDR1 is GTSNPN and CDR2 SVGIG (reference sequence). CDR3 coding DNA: TGTGCCTGGAGGGGAATGACAGCCCAAGAGACCCAGTACTTC. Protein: CAWRGMTAQETQYF.

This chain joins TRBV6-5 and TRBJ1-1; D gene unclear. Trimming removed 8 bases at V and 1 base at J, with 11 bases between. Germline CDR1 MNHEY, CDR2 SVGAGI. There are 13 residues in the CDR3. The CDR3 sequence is CASYPMGNTEAFF. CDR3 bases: TGTGCCAGCTATCCGATGGGGAACACTGAAGCTTTCTTT.

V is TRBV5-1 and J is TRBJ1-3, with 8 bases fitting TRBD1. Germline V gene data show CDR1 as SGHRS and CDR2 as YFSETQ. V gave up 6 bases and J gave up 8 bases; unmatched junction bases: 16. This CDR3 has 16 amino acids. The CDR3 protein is CASTSSPGGERYTIYF. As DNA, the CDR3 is TGCGCCAGCACCTCCTCACCAGGGGGCGAGAGATACACCATATATTTT.

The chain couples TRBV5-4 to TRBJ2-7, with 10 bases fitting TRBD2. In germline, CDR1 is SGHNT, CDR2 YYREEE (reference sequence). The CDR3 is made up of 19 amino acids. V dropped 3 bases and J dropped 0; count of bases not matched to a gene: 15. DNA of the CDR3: TGTGCCAGCAGCTCTTACAGAGGATCCGGACTAGCGGCCTCCTACGAGCAGTACTTC. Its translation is CASSSYRGSGLAASYEQYF.

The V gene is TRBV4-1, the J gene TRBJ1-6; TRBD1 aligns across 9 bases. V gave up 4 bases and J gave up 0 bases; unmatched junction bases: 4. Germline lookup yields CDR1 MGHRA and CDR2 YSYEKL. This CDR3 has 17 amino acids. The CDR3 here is CASSPIQGASYNSPLHF. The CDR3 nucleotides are TGCGCCAGCAGCCCCATACAGGGGGCCTCCTATAATTCACCCCTCCACTTT.

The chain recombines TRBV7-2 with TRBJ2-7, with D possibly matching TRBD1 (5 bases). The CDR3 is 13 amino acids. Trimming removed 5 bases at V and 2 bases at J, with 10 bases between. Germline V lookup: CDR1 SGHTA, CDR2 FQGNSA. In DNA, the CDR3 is TGTGCCAGCAGCCGACAGAGTACCTACGAGCAGTACTTC. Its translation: CASSRQSTYEQYF.

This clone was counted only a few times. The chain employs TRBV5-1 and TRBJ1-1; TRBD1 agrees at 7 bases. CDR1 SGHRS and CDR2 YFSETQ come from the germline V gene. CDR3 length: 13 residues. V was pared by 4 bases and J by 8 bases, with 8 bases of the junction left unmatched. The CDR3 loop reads CASSLQGVGEAFF. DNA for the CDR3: TGCGCCAGCAGCCTTCAGGGGGTTGGGGAAGCTTTCTTT.

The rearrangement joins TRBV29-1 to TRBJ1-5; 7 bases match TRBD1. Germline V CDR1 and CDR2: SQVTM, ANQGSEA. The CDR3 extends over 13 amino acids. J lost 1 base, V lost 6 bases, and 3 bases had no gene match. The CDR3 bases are TGCAGCGTGACAGGGTCGAGCAATCAGCCCCAGCATTTT. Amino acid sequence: CSVTGSSNQPQHF.